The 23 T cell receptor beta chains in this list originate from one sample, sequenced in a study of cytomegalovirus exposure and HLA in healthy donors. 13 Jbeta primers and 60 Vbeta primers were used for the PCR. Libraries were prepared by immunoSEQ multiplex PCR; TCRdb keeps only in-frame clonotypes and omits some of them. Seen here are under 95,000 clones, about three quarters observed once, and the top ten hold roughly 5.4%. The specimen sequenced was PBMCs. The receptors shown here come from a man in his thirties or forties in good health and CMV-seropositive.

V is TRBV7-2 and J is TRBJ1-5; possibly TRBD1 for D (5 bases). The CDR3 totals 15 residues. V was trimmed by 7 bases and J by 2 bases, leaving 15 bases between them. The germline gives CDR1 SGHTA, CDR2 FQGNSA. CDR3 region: CASTPGPGGNQPQHF. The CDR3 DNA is TGTGCCAGCACCCCAGGGCCGGGTGGCAATCAGCCCCAGCATTTT.

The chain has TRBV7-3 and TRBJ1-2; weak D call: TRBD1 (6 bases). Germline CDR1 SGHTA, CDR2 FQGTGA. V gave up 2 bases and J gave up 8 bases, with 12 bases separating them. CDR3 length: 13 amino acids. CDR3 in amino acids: CASSLGGLLGYTF. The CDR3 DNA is TGTGCCAGCAGCTTAGGGGGCCTTTTGGGCTACACCTTC.

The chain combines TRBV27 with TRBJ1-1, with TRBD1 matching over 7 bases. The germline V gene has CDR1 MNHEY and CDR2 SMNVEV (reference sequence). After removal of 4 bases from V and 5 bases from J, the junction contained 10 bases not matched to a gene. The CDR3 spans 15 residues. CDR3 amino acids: CASSSSSQGGTEAFF. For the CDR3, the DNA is TGTGCCAGCAGTTCCTCTTCCCAGGGGGGTACTGAAGCTTTCTTT.

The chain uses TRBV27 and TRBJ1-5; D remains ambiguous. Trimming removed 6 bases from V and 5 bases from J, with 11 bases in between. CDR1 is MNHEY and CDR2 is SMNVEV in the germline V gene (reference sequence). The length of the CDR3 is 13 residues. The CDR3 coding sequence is TGTGCCAGCAGCCTAAGCGTGGATCAGCCCCAGCATTTT. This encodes CASSLSVDQPQHF.

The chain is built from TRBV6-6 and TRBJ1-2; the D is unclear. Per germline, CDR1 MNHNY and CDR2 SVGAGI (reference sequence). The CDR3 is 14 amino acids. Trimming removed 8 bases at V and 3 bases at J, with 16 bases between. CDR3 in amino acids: CASLEETGDYGYTF. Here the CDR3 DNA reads TGTGCCAGCTTAGAGGAGACCGGGGACTATGGCTACACCTTC.

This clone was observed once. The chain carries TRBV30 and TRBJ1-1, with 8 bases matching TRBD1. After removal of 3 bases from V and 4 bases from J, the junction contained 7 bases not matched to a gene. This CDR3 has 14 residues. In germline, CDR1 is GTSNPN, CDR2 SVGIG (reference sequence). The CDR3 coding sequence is TGTGCCTGGAGGGACGATACAGGGGGCACTGAAGCTTTCTTT. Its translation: CAWRDDTGGTEAFF.

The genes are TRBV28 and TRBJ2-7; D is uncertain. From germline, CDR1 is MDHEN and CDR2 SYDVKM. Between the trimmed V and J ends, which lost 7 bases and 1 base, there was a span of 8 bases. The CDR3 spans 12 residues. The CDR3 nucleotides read TGTGCCAGCATGCCCGGGTCCTACGAGCAGTACTTC. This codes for CASMPGSYEQYF.

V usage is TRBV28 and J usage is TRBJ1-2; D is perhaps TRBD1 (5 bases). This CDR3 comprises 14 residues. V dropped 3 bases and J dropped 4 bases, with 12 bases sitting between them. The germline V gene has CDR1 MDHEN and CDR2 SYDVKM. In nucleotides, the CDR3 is TGTGCCAGCAGTTTGTTAGGGCAGGGCTATGGCTACACCTTC. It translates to CASSLLGQGYGYTF.

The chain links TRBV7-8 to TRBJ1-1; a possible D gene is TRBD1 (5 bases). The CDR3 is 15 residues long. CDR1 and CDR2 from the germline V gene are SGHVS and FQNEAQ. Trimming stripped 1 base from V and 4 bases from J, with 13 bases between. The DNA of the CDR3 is TGTGCCAGCAGCTTAGAGGGCAGGGCCCCCACTGAAGCTTTCTTT. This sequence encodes CASSLEGRAPTEAFF.

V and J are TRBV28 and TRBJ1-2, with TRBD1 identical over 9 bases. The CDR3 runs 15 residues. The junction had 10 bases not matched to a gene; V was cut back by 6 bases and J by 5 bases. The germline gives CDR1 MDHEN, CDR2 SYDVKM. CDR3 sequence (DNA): TGTGCCAGCAGCCCCGGGGACAGGGAGGGATATGGCTACACCTTC. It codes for CASSPGDREGYGYTF.

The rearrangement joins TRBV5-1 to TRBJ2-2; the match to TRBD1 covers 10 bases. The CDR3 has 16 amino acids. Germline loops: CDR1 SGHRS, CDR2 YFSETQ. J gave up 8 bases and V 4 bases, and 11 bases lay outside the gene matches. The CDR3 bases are TGCGCCAGCAGCCGGGACAGGGGTCCGCAGACGGGGGAGCTGTTTTTT. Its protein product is CASSRDRGPQTGELFF.

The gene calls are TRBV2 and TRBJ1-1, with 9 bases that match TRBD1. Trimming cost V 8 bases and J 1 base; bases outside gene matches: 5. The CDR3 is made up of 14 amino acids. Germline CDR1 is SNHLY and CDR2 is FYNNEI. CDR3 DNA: TGTGCCAGCCGGACAGGGGTGGGGAACACTGAAGCTTTCTTT. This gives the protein CASRTGVGNTEAFF.

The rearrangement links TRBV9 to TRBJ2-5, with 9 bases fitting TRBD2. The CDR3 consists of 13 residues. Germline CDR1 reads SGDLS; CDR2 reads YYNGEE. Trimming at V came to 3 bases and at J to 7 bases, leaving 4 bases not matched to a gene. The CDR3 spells CASSAASGVTQYF. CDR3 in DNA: TGTGCCAGCAGCGCGGCTAGCGGGGTGACCCAGTACTTC.

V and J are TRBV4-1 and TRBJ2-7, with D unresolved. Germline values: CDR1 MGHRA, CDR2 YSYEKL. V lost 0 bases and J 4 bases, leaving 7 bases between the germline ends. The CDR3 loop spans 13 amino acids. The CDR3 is CASSQDLRYEQYF. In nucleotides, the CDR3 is TGCGCCAGCAGCCAAGATCTCAGGTACGAGCAGTACTTC.

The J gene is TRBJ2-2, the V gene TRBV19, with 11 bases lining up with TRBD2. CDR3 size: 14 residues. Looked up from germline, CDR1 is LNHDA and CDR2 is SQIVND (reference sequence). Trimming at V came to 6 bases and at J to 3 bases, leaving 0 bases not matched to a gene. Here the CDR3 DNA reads TGTGCCAGTAGGGGACTAGCGGACACCGGGGAGCTGTTTTTT. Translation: CASRGLADTGELFF.

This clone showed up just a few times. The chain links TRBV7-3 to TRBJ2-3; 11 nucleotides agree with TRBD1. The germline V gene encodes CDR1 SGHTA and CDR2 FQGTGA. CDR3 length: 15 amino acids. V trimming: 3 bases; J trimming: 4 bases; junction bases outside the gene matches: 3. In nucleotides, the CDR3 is TGTGCCAGCAGCTTGTGGGACAGGGGGTCAGATACGCAGTATTTT. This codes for CASSLWDRGSDTQYF.

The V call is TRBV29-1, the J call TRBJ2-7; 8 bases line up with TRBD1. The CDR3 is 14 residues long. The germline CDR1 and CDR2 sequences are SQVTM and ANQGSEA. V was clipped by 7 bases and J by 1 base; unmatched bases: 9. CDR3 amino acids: CSASDRVGSYEQYF. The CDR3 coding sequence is TGCAGCGCTTCGGACAGGGTTGGGTCCTACGAGCAGTACTTC.

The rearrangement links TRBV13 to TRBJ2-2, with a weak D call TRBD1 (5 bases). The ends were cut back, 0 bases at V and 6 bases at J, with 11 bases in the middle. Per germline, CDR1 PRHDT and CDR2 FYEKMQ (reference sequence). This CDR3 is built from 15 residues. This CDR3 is CASSLGSRVAGELFF. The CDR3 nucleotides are TGTGCCAGCAGCTTAGGTAGCAGGGTCGCCGGGGAGCTGTTTTTT.

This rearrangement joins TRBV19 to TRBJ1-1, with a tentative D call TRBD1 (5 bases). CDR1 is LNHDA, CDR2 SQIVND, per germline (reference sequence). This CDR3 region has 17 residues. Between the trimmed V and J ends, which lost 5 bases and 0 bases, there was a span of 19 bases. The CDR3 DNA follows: TGTGCCAGTAGTGGTCGGGGGACCCGGGATATGAACACTGAAGCTTTCTTT. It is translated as CASSGRGTRDMNTEAFF.

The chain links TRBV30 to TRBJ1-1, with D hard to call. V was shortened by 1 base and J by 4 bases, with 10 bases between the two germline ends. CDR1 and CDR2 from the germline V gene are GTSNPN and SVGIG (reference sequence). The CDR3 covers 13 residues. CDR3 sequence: CAWSGGSFTEAFF. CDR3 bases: TGTGCCTGGAGTGGAGGGTCCTTCACTGAAGCTTTCTTT.

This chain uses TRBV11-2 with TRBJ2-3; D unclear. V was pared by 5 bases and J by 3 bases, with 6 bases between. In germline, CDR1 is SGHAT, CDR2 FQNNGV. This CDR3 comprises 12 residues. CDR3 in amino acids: CASSPQTDTQYF. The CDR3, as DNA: TGTGCCAGCAGCCCTCAGACAGATACGCAGTATTTT. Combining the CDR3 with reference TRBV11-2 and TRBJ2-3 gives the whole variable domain EAGVAQSPRYKIIEKRQSVAFWCNPISGHATLYWYQQILGQGPKLLIQFQNNGVVDDSQLPKDRFSAERLKGVDSTLKIQPAKLEDSAVYLCASSPQTDTQYFGPGTRLTVL.

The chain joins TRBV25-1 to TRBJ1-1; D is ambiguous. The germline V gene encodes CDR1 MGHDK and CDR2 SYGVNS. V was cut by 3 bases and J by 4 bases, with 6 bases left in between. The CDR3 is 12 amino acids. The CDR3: CASSDPSTEAFF. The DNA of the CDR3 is TGTGCCAGCAGTGACCCCAGCACTGAAGCTTTCTTT.

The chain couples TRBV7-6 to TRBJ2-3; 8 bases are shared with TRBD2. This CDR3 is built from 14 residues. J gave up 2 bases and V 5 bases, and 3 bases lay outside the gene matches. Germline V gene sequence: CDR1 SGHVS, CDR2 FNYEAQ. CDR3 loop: CASSNSGNTDTQYF. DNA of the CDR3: TGTGCCAGCAGCAATAGCGGGAACACAGATACGCAGTATTTT.